This T cell receptor (beta chain) was sequenced during a study of T-cell reconstitution after alpha-beta-depleted transplantation in children. Germline CDR1 reads MNHEY; CDR2 reads SVGEGT. V dropped 7 bases and J dropped 7 bases, with 20 bases sitting between them. The CDR3 contains 15 residues. For TCRbeta, the library was prepared with unique molecular identifiers. TCRdb re-called the PCR reads with MiXCR, one entry per CDR3 protein. The sample has just over 350,000 distinct CDR3 sequences, about 14% seen once. The rearrangement uses TRBV6-2 or TRBV6-3 and TRBJ1-5, with D possibly being TRBD1 (6 bases). The receptor was derived from a human donor who donated a stem cell graft to a child with Fanconi anemia. The specimen comprised PBMCs, sampled from the stem cell graft. The CDR3, as DNA: TGTGCCAGCACTCAGGGGTCCCCTGGGGGACAGCCCCAGCATTTT. This sequence encodes CASTQGSPGGQPQHF.